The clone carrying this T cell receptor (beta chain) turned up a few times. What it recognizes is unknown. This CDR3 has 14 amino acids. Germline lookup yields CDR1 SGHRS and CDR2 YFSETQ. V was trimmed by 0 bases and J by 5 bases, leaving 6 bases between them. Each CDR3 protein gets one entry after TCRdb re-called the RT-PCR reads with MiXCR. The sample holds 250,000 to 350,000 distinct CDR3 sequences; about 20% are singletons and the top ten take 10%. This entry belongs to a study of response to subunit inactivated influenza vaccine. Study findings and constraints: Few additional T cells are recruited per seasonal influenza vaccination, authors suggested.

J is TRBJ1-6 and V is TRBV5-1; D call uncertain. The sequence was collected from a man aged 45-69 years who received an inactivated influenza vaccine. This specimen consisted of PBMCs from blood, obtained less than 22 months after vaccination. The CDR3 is CASSLEADNSPLHF. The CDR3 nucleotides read TGCGCCAGCAGCTTGGAAGCTGATAATTCACCCCTCCACTTT. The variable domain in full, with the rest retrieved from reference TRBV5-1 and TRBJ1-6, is KAGVTQTPRYLIKTRGQQVTLSCSPISGHRSVSWYQQTPGQGLQFLFEYFSETQRNKGNFPGRFSGRQFSNSRSEMNVSTLELGDSALYLCASSLEADNSPLHFGNGTRLTVT.